This T cell receptor beta chain was sequenced for a study of T cell repertoires in aging, cancer and after chemotherapy (dated by TCRdb to between 2018 and 2020). About the full investigation: Six donor age groups were covered, ranging from 30 or younger up to 70 or older, and each group contained at least three individuals. The cohort comprised over 200 cancer patients, approximately 90 with hematological and around 120 with solid cancers, plus 95 healthy donors as a reference group. The full dataset contained several million TCR reads. To look at immunoaging and at how T cells reconstitute after chemotherapy, the study profiled TCR beta repertoires in peripheral blood from both healthy donors and cancer patients. In the hematological group, paired pre- and post-chemotherapy samples were obtained from chronic lymphocytic leukemia patients treated with fludarabine- or bendamustine-based regimens.

Points the paper makes about the study in general: In healthy donors, the decline in TCR diversity with age was mainly explained by loss of richness, whereas in cancer patients loss of evenness was also found to contribute. In both cancer cohorts, median generation probability rose over the chemotherapy interval, which suggests that the repertoire was reconstituted through rebound thymic output. Compared with age-matched healthy donors, untreated patients with hematological or solid cancers had significantly lower TCR diversity and higher clonality in blood. Lymphoid organ infiltration was present in hematological cancer patients, and this infiltration may itself impair thymic emigration or peripheral T cell expansion. According to the authors, the repertoire data do not permit conclusions about immunological memory after chemotherapy.

Looking up the germline V gene (reference sequence) yields CDR1 DFQATT and CDR2 SNEGSKA. V sheds 0 bases and J sheds 0 bases, leaving 11 bases between their ends. CDR3 length: 16 amino acids, cysteine to phenylalanine. Only the CDR3 region is kept as DNA, spanning 48 bases read in frame from base 1. Multiplex touch-down PCR with a mixed TRB-A/B primer pool was used to amplify rearranged TRB sequences covering the V, D and J segments. Illumina adapters and sample indices were attached to the amplicons in two consecutive PCR reactions using Phusion HS II polymerase. Amplicons were gel-purified using the NucleoSpin Gel and PCR Clean-up kit and were subsequently checked with Qubit and an Agilent 2100 Bioanalyzer. Sequencing of the libraries was done on an Illumina MiSeq with paired-end, single-indexed 600-cycle runs. In the authors' own workflow: MiXCR versions 2.12 and 3.0.5 were used to process TRB sequences. Each unique CDR3 nucleotide sequence was treated as one clone, and only productive sequences with two or more reads were kept. The repertoire metrics were Shannon diversity, evenness, clonality (calculated as one minus evenness), and diversity profiles parameterized by alpha from 0 to 5. The IGoR algorithm was used to calculate generation probabilities of clones in the paired pre- and post-chemotherapy samples. TCRdb itself trimmed the public reads at Q25 with fastp, ran MiXCR and retained productive beta chains. Rows are unified per CDR3 protein, each entry keeping the most common DNA and genes. For this entry, the V and J calls and clone size follow TCRdb and not the study's own pipeline. The sample includes roughly 3,000 distinct CDR3 sequences, with approximately 20% observed a single time. The ten largest clones take up roughly a fifth of the sample.

TCR beta rearrangements were amplified from genomic DNA extracted from peripheral blood rather than from sorted cells or RNA. Compared with the rest of its sample, this clonotype is medium-sized (0.01 to 0.1%). Its target antigen remains unknown. Base qualities are not at hand, and no much larger clone is one base apart. The specimen was blood. This receptor chain uses TRBV20-1 and TRBJ2-2, with no D gene named confidently. This sequence originates from a human donor with a blood cancer. The sequenced DNA is TGCAGTGCTAGAGATCTTACGCGTACGAACACCGGGGAGCTGTTTTTT. Translated, it gives CSARDLTRTNTGELFF.